The rows below give T cell receptor beta chains drawn from one sample of a study of blood T cell repertoires in COVID-19. Assay: immunoSEQ multiplex PCR; the TCRdb copy retains only in-frame clones and omits some. The repertoire has around 260,000 clones, over 75% of them found once; the top ten carry 0.87%. The specimen was peripheral blood. The receptors originated from a human donor with COVID-19, enrolled during active disease. The donor label of this sample is uncertain. Both conserved end residues are part of each CDR3. The D gene is left open where the match is weak. The size entry is marked missing in some rows and otherwise reads once, few, many or a size class.

V: TRBV4-2
J: TRBJ1-3
D: .
size: .
DNA: TGTGCCAGCAGCCAAACAACCCAGGGCACTGGAAACACCATATATTTT
CDR3: CASSQTTQGTGNTIYF

V: TRBV3-1/TRBV3-2
J: TRBJ1-5
D: TRBD1
size: few
DNA: TGTGCCAGCAGCCAAATGACAGGGCCCAATCAGCCCCAGCATTTT
CDR3: CASSQMTGPNQPQHF

V: TRBV7-7
J: TRBJ2-2
D: TRBD2
size: once
DNA: TGTGCTAGCAGCTTAGCGGGGAGTACCGGGGAGCTGTTTTTT
CDR3: CASSLAGSTGELFF

V: TRBV7-2
J: TRBJ2-5
D: .
size: .
DNA: TGTGCCAGCAGCCCATACCCACGGGAGACCCAGTACTTC
CDR3: CASSPYPRETQYF

V: TRBV7-2
J: TRBJ1-5
D: TRBD1
size: .
DNA: TGTGCCAGCAGCTTAGGACAGGGCGTCCAGCCCCAGCATTTT
CDR3: CASSLGQGVQPQHF

V: TRBV20-1
J: TRBJ1-1
D: .
size: .
DNA: TGCAGTGCTAGTTTACAGGGTTTGTCTGAAGCTTTCTTT
CDR3: CSASLQGLSEAFF

V: TRBV3-1/TRBV3-2
J: TRBJ1-2
D: TRBD1
size: .
DNA: TGTGCCAGCAGCTCGGGACAGGCCGCACGGGGCTACACCTTC
CDR3: CASSSGQAARGYTF

V: TRBV27
J: TRBJ2-4
D: TRBD1
size: .
DNA: TGTGCCAGCAGTTTCCCGGACAGGAACATTCAGTACTTC
CDR3: CASSFPDRNIQYF

V: TRBV2
J: TRBJ1-2
D: TRBD1
size: .
DNA: TGTGCCAGCAGTGATATCTCCAGGGGGTTCTATGGCTACACCTTC
CDR3: CASSDISRGFYGYTF

V: TRBV10-1
J: TRBJ2-7
D: TRBD1
size: once
DNA: TGCGCCAGCAGCGAGGGAGGAGGGCCCCGGACAGGGGTCCCCTACGAGCAGTACTTC
CDR3: CASSEGGGPRTGVPYEQYF

V: TRBV28
J: TRBJ2-7
D: .
size: .
DNA: TGTGCCAGCACCACCGGGAGTTCGGGGCGGGAGCAGTACTTC
CDR3: CASTTGSSGREQYF

V: TRBV29-1
J: TRBJ2-1
D: TRBD2
size: .
DNA: TGCAGCGTGACCCTAGCGGGAAGGTACAATGAGCAGTTCTTC
CDR3: CSVTLAGRYNEQFF

V: TRBV30
J: TRBJ2-1
D: .
size: few
DNA: TGTGCCTGGAGTAGTGATAGCGGCTACAATGAGCAGTTCTTC
CDR3: CAWSSDSGYNEQFF

V: TRBV4-3
J: TRBJ1-2
D: .
size: .
DNA: TGCGCCAGCAGCCAAGGTGGGGGGAACTATGGCTACACCTTC
CDR3: CASSQGGGNYGYTF

V: TRBV4-3
J: TRBJ1-1
D: .
size: .
DNA: TGCGCCAGCAGCCAATTCCTCTCGCCGGACAGCGAAGCTTTCTTT
CDR3: CASSQFLSPDSEAFF

V: TRBV24-1
J: TRBJ1-3
D: TRBD1
size: .
DNA: TGTGCCACCAGTGATCCGGGACAGGGCGCTGGAAACACCATATATTTT
CDR3: CATSDPGQGAGNTIYF

V: TRBV28
J: TRBJ1-2
D: .
size: .
DNA: TGTGCCAGCAGCGAGAGGGATGGCTACACCTTC
CDR3: CASSERDGYTF

V: TRBV7-9
J: TRBJ2-1
D: .
size: .
DNA: TGTGCCAGCAAGATCGTCGGCAATGAGCAGTTCTTC
CDR3: CASKIVGNEQFF

V: TRBV14
J: TRBJ2-1
D: TRBD2
size: once
DNA: TGTGCCAGCAGCCGACCGGGAGGGCCTTACAATGAGCAGTTCTTC
CDR3: CASSRPGGPYNEQFF

V: TRBV10-1
J: TRBJ1-5
D: .
size: .
DNA: TGCGCCAGCAGCCGAGACCGGGATACTCAGCCCCAGCATTTT
CDR3: CASSRDRDTQPQHF

V: TRBV6-5
J: TRBJ2-2
D: .
size: .
DNA: TGTGCCAGCAGTTACTATCTGGGGGCGGAAACCGGGGAGCTGTTTTTT
CDR3: CASSYYLGAETGELFF

V: TRBV19
J: TRBJ2-1
D: TRBD1
size: .
DNA: TGTGCCAGCAGACAGGGGAATGAGCAGTTCTTC
CDR3: CASRQGNEQFF

V: TRBV7-3
J: TRBJ2-5
D: .
size: .
DNA: TGTGCCAGCAGCCCACCTAGTACGGACCAAGAGACCCAGTACTTC
CDR3: CASSPPSTDQETQYF

V: TRBV5-4
J: TRBJ1-1
D: TRBD1
size: .
DNA: TGTGCCAGCAGCTCGGCGACAGGGTTAAACACTGAAGCTTTCTTT
CDR3: CASSSATGLNTEAFF

V: TRBV5-1
J: TRBJ2-5
D: TRBD2
size: .
DNA: TGCGCCAGCAGCTTGGTTCTAGCGGAAGAGACCCAGTACTTC
CDR3: CASSLVLAEETQYF

V: TRBV7-6
J: TRBJ2-5
D: .
size: .
DNA: TGTGCCAGCAGCTTAGCGCCGTATACGAGGGGGGGAGAGACCCAGTACTTC
CDR3: CASSLAPYTRGGETQYF

V: TRBV3-1/TRBV3-2
J: TRBJ1-5
D: .
size: once
DNA: TGTGCCAGCAGCCGAGCAGCATCAGGGAATCAGCCCCAGCATTTT
CDR3: CASSRAASGNQPQHF

V: TRBV12-3/TRBV12-4
J: TRBJ1-5
D: .
size: .
DNA: TGTGCCAGCAGTTCCCCTCCTAATCAGCCCCAGCATTTT
CDR3: CASSSPPNQPQHF

V: TRBV20-1
J: TRBJ1-1
D: TRBD1
size: .
DNA: TGCAGTGCTGGTGGACCACAGGGCAGGGGGGAAGCTTTCTTT
CDR3: CSAGGPQGRGEAFF

V: TRBV19
J: TRBJ2-5
D: TRBD2
size: .
DNA: TGTGCCAGTAGTATTGGGAGCGGGGAAGAGACCCAGTACTTC
CDR3: CASSIGSGEETQYF

V: TRBV7-8
J: TRBJ1-1
D: .
size: .
DNA: TGTGCCAGCAGCTACAATTTGAACACTGAAGCTTTCTTT
CDR3: CASSYNLNTEAFF

V: TRBV29-1
J: TRBJ2-1
D: TRBD2
size: .
DNA: TGCAGCGTTGAAGCGGGAGGCGGGACCCTAAAGCAGTTCTTC
CDR3: CSVEAGGGTLKQFF

V: TRBV12-3/TRBV12-4
J: TRBJ1-1
D: .
size: .
DNA: TGTGCCAGCAGCGGCCAGGTGAACACTGAAGCTTTCTTT
CDR3: CASSGQVNTEAFF

V: TRBV28
J: TRBJ1-6
D: TRBD1
size: .
DNA: TGTGCCAGCAGCCAAAGGGCATACGGGACAGTTCTTAATTCACCCCTCCACTTT
CDR3: CASSQRAYGTVLNSPLHF

V: TRBV6-1
J: TRBJ1-1
D: TRBD1
size: .
DNA: TGTGCCAGCAGTGAACAGGGGGCAGCTTTCTTT
CDR3: CASSEQGAAFF

V: TRBV27
J: TRBJ1-6
D: TRBD1
size: .
DNA: TGTGCCAGCAGAGAACTCGGGACAGGGGGCTTTTCACCCCTCCACTTT
CDR3: CASRELGTGGFSPLHF

V: TRBV6-5
J: TRBJ1-6
D: TRBD1
size: .
DNA: TGTGCCAGCAGTTCCCTAGGGACAGGGGATTCACCCCTCCACTTT
CDR3: CASSSLGTGDSPLHF

V: TRBV14
J: TRBJ1-2
D: TRBD1
size: .
DNA: TGTGCCAGCAGCGCCCGACAGGGATGGAACTATGGCTACACCTTC
CDR3: CASSARQGWNYGYTF

V: TRBV19
J: TRBJ1-4
D: .
size: .
DNA: TGTGCCAGTAGTTTTTACAGTGGGGAAAAACTGTTTTTT
CDR3: CASSFYSGEKLFF

V: TRBV7-9
J: TRBJ2-5
D: .
size: .
DNA: TGTGCCAGCAGCTTTGGGCAGGGCCGCGAGACCCAGTACTTC
CDR3: CASSFGQGRETQYF

V: TRBV5-1
J: TRBJ2-2
D: .
size: .
DNA: TGCGCCAGCAAGGTGACAGGCCTTCCCTTCGTGGCCGGGGAGCTGTTTTTT
CDR3: CASKVTGLPFVAGELFF

V: TRBV9
J: TRBJ1-4
D: TRBD1
size: .
DNA: TGTGCCAGCAGCGGGGGACAGGGGAGTTCGGAAAAACTGTTTTTT
CDR3: CASSGGQGSSEKLFF

V: TRBV6-5
J: TRBJ1-1
D: TRBD1
size: .
DNA: TGTGCCAGCAGTCAAAGACAGGGGAGAACTGAAGCTTTCTTT
CDR3: CASSQRQGRTEAFF

V: TRBV27
J: TRBJ2-1
D: TRBD2
size: .
DNA: TGTGCCAGCAGCCTGGGACTAGCTCTTAATGAGCAGTTCTTC
CDR3: CASSLGLALNEQFF

V: TRBV12-3/TRBV12-4
J: TRBJ1-1
D: .
size: .
DNA: TGTGCCAGCAGTCCCCTTCTGGAAGCTTTCTTT
CDR3: CASSPLLEAFF

V: TRBV3-1/TRBV3-2
J: TRBJ1-2
D: .
size: .
DNA: TGTGCCAGCAGCCAAGCGGGGGAGCCTGGCTACACCTTC
CDR3: CASSQAGEPGYTF

V: TRBV10-3
J: TRBJ2-1
D: TRBD2
size: .
DNA: TGTGCCATCAGTGACTTGGGACGCGGGAGAGGGAACAATGAGCAGTTCTTC
CDR3: CAISDLGRGRGNNEQFF

V: TRBV5-1
J: TRBJ1-2
D: .
size: .
DNA: TGCGCCAGCAGCGGACGCACTTCACAGGTTAATGGCTACACCTTC
CDR3: CASSGRTSQVNGYTF

V: TRBV3-1/TRBV3-2
J: TRBJ1-6
D: .
size: .
DNA: TGTGCCAGCAGCCCGGAGGCAGGGAGGAATTCACCCCTCCACTTT
CDR3: CASSPEAGRNSPLHF

V: TRBV10-2
J: TRBJ2-3
D: TRBD2
size: .
DNA: TGCGCCAGCAGTGACGGGGGAGGGCGGGGGTCGGATACGCAGTATTTT
CDR3: CASSDGGGRGSDTQYF

V: TRBV27
J: TRBJ1-2
D: .
size: few
DNA: TGTGCCAGCAGTTGGTCCGGGGTCTCTAACTATGGCTACACCTTC
CDR3: CASSWSGVSNYGYTF

V: TRBV9
J: TRBJ1-1
D: .
size: .
DNA: TGTGCCAGCAGCGCCTCACAGCTGAACACTGAAGCTTTCTTT
CDR3: CASSASQLNTEAFF

V: TRBV7-2
J: TRBJ1-1
D: .
size: .
DNA: TGTGCCAGCAGCGTGGGATTTTCTCGGGGGTTTGCTGAAGCTTTCTTT
CDR3: CASSVGFSRGFAEAFF

V: TRBV7-9
J: TRBJ1-2
D: TRBD1
size: few
DNA: TGTGCCAGCAGCTTGGGGACAGGGTATCGAGGCTACACCTTC
CDR3: CASSLGTGYRGYTF

V: TRBV3-1/TRBV3-2
J: TRBJ2-4
D: .
size: .
DNA: TGTGCCAGCAGCCAGGGATTAGGGGACACCAAAAACATTCAGTACTTC
CDR3: CASSQGLGDTKNIQYF